The 26 T cell receptor beta chains below were found in one sample sequenced in a study of beta chain features in type 1 diabetes. Which antigens these TCRs recognize remains unknown. Expressed TCRB transcripts were sequenced after all isolated RNA was converted to cDNA. The data were produced by immunoSEQ multiplex PCR, yet TCRdb's version contains in-frame clones alone and is incomplete. The sample records 680,000 or so clones, around 15% being singletons. Whole-study findings and limits: When Type 1 diabetes patients were examined, their TCRB CDR3s proved moderately but significantly shorter in all four CD4+ subsets.

The sequencing input was naive CD4+ T cells from blood. These receptors all come from a man aged 18 to 29 with type 1 diabetes.

This clone was seen a handful of times. This chain joins TRBV28 and TRBJ2-3, with D perhaps TRBD2 (6 bases). Germline V gives CDR1 MDHEN, CDR2 SYDVKM. There are 13 residues in the CDR3. Deletions cut 8 bases from V and 2 bases from J, with 11 bases between. CDR3 sequence reads: CASVAGFTDTQYF. CDR3 nucleotides: TGTGCCAGCGTGGCGGGGTTCACAGATACGCAGTATTTT.

A few counts support this clone. V is TRBV10-3 and J is TRBJ1-1; D call uncertain. V lost 3 bases to trimming and J lost 10 bases, with 12 bases between them. This CDR3 is built from 12 residues. CDR1 ENHRY and CDR2 SYGVKD come from the germline V gene. CDR3 protein: CAISDLGGGAFF. The CDR3 DNA reads TGTGCCATCAGTGATCTGGGTGGCGGAGCTTTCTTT.

The sample holds a few counts of this clone. The V and J genes are TRBV4-1 and TRBJ1-2; D ambiguous. Germline CDR1 is MGHRA and CDR2 is YSYEKL. Between the trimmed V and J ends, which lost 0 bases and 2 bases, there was a span of 10 bases. This CDR3 contains 15 residues. In DNA form, the CDR3 reads TGCGCCAGCAGCCAAGAGGGTTCGGAGAACTATGGCTACACCTTC. It codes for CASSQEGSENYGYTF.

The gene calls are TRBV7-8 and TRBJ1-5; D ambiguous. The CDR3 has 15 amino acids. The germline V gene has CDR1 SGHVS and CDR2 FQNEAQ. V gave up 0 bases and J gave up 5 bases, with 11 bases separating them. DNA for the CDR3: TGTGCCAGCAGCTTAGCGGCAGGAAGGGATCAGCCCCAGCATTTT. Its protein is CASSLAAGRDQPQHF.

This clone was seen more than once but under ten times. This chain connects TRBV6-1 to TRBJ2-7; D gene uncertain. The CDR3 covers 13 residues. Trimming removed 1 base from V and 4 bases from J, with 8 bases in between. Germline CDR1 reads MNHNS; CDR2 reads SASEGT. As DNA, the CDR3 is TGTGCCAGCAGTGAAGGGGTAGTGTACGAGCAGTACTTC. Protein product: CASSEGVVYEQYF.

This clone showed up just a few times. The chain links TRBV7-7 to TRBJ2-3; D is unresolved. The CDR3 extends over 14 amino acids. CDR1 and CDR2 (germline): SSHAT, FNYEAQ (reference sequence). The ends were cut back, 1 base at V and 3 bases at J, with 8 bases in the middle. The CDR3 loop reads CASSLGTVTDTQYF. The CDR3 DNA sequence: TGTGCCAGCAGCTTAGGCACGGTGACAGATACGCAGTATTTT.

The chain carries TRBV7-9 and TRBJ2-7; 7 bases match TRBD1. Germline assignment: CDR1 SEHNR and CDR2 FQNEAQ (reference sequence). The CDR3 consists of 13 residues. V dropped 4 bases and J dropped 2; count of bases not matched to a gene: 2. CDR3 protein: CASSSGQTYEQYF. For the CDR3, the DNA is TGTGCCAGCAGCTCGGGACAGACCTACGAGCAGTACTTC.

This clone showed up just a few times. The rearrangement uses TRBV30 and TRBJ2-7; 8 nucleotides align to TRBD2. The J segment lost 1 base and the V segment lost 5 bases, leaving 4 bases of the junction unmatched. The germline gives CDR1 GTSNPN, CDR2 SVGIG (reference sequence). This CDR3 region has 13 residues. The CDR3: CAWERGQSYEQYF. CDR3 coding DNA: TGTGCCTGGGAGCGGGGGCAATCCTACGAGCAGTACTTC.

This clone was counted a few times. The chain carries TRBV30 and TRBJ1-2; D is undetermined. The V and J ends lost 4 bases and 8 bases respectively, with 14 bases between them. Germline V gene lookup returns CDR1 GTSNPN and CDR2 SVGIG (reference sequence). The CDR3 sequence is 12 residues long. In DNA, the CDR3 is TGTGCCTGGATGCGGGCAGGCCGGGGCTACACCTTC. Protein: CAWMRAGRGYTF.

As DNA, the CDR3 is TGTGCCAGCAGCTTAGGGGCGCAGGGCCTGAACACTGAAGCTTTCTTT. Residues: CASSLGAQGLNTEAFF. The rearrangement uses TRBV7-2 and TRBJ1-1, with a weak D call TRBD1 (5 bases). Trimming left V 1 base short and J 0 bases short, with 12 bases between. This CDR3 comprises 16 residues. CDR1 and CDR2 (germline): SGHTA, FQGNSA.

The chain has TRBV4-1 and TRBJ1-2, with D uncertain. The CDR3 contains 15 residues. Germline V CDR1 and CDR2: MGHRA, YSYEKL. Deletions cut 1 base from V and 4 bases from J, with 13 bases between. CDR3 amino acids: CASSQGEVRSYGYTF. The CDR3 DNA sequence: TGCGCCAGCAGCCAAGGTGAAGTCAGGAGCTATGGCTACACCTTC.

The chain uses TRBV28 and TRBJ2-3; D is perhaps TRBD2 (7 bases). Germline V gene sequence: CDR1 MDHEN, CDR2 SYDVKM. This CDR3 has 15 amino acids. Deletions cut 5 bases from V and 6 bases from J, with 18 bases between. CDR3 DNA: TGTGCCAGCAGTCTGGGGAGGGTCCAGGGGGATACGCAGTATTTT. Amino acid sequence: CASSLGRVQGDTQYF.

This clone was seen a few times. The V gene is TRBV4-1, the J gene TRBJ2-7, with D hard to call. CDR1 is MGHRA and CDR2 is YSYEKL in the germline V gene. V gave up 4 bases and J gave up 2 bases, with 9 bases separating them. CDR3 length: 13 amino acids. The CDR3 sequence: CASSRDGTYEQYF. CDR3 nucleotide sequence: TGCGCCAGCAGCCGAGACGGTACCTACGAGCAGTACTTC.

As concerns this clone: At the DNA level, this CDR3 is encoded by other sequences in the same sample as well. The chain joins TRBV29-1 to TRBJ2-2; no clear D. V was pared by 6 bases and J by 5 bases, with 10 bases between. The length of the CDR3 is 12 residues. CDR1 is SQVTM and CDR2 is ANQGSEA in the germline V gene. CDR3 in DNA: TGCAGCGTGGGGTCCTCGACCGGGGAGCTGTTTTTT. Translated: CSVGSSTGELFF.

The table lists this clone with a few counts. This chain joins TRBV28 and TRBJ2-7; no reliable D call. CDR1 is MDHEN and CDR2 is SYDVKM in the germline V gene. Trimming shortened V by 3 bases and J by 2 bases, and 8 bases separated the two germline ends. The CDR3 covers 13 residues. In DNA, the CDR3 is TGTGCCAGCAGTTTCCGCTCCCCCTACGAGCAGTACTTC. Encoded protein: CASSFRSPYEQYF.

In its sample, this clone was seen a few times. The chain joins TRBV4-1 to TRBJ1-2; D is ambiguous. Germline V gene sequence: CDR1 MGHRA, CDR2 YSYEKL. The CDR3 loop spans 13 amino acids. Between the trimmed V and J ends, which lost 6 bases and 1 base, there was a span of 9 bases. In DNA, the CDR3 is TGCGCCAGCAGGGCGGGCCTTAACTATGGCTACACCTTC. Protein: CASRAGLNYGYTF.

V is TRBV7-6 and J is TRBJ2-7, with 8 bases identical to TRBD1. This CDR3 has 15 residues. CDR1 and CDR2 from the germline V gene are SGHVS and FNYEAQ. Trimming took 6 bases from V and 0 from J; bases not matched to a gene: 7. The CDR3 loop is CASSPGQGTSYEQYF. The CDR3 nucleotides are TGTGCCAGCAGTCCTGGACAGGGAACCTCCTACGAGCAGTACTTC.

The rearrangement uses TRBV21-1 and TRBJ2-2; the table's D call TRBD1 went unverified against the DNA. TRBV21-1 is a listed pseudogene. The CDR3 consists of 18 residues. The CDR3 DNA sequence: TGTGCCAGCAGCGAAGATCCGGGACAGGGGGCAGACACCGGGGAGCTGTTTTTT. Protein sequence: CASSEDPGQGADTGELFF.

A few counts support this clone. The genes are TRBV7-8 and TRBJ2-5, with D unresolved. Germline assignment: CDR1 SGHVS and CDR2 FQNEAQ. V was cut by 1 base and J by 5 bases, with 14 bases left in between. This CDR3 spans 15 amino acids. The CDR3 sequence: CASSLGQALGETQYF. CDR3 coding DNA: TGTGCCAGCAGCTTAGGGCAGGCGCTCGGGGAGACCCAGTACTTC.

The chain has TRBV5-1 and TRBJ2-7; a weak D match, TRBD2 (5 bases). Trimming pared 0 bases from V and 2 bases from J, leaving 18 bases between. From germline, CDR1 is SGHRS and CDR2 YFSETQ. CDR3 length equals 17 residues. This CDR3 is CASSLAVGRIATYEQYF. The CDR3 DNA is TGCGCCAGCAGCTTGGCCGTCGGTAGGATAGCGACCTACGAGCAGTACTTC. The variable domain in full, completed from reference TRBV5-1 and TRBJ2-7, reads KAGVTQTPRYLIKTRGQQVTLSCSPISGHRSVSWYQQTPGQGLQFLFEYFSETQRNKGNFPGRFSGRQFSNSRSEMNVSTLELGDSALYLCASSLAVGRIATYEQYFGPGTRLTVT.

The chain joins TRBV7-6 to TRBJ2-7; 7 nucleotides align to TRBD1. V shed 5 bases, J shed 2 bases, and the junction held 6 bases outside the gene matches. Looked up from germline, CDR1 is SGHVS and CDR2 is FNYEAQ. The CDR3 sequence is 14 residues long. In nucleotides, the CDR3 is TGTGCCAGCAGCCCCGGGACAGACCCCTACGAGCAGTACTTC. It encodes CASSPGTDPYEQYF.

This clone was seen more than once but under ten times. The chain joins TRBV10-3 to TRBJ1-5; D is uncertain. Germline CDR1 and CDR2: ENHRY and SYGVKD. The CDR3 consists of 16 residues. The V end was cut by 1 base, the J end by 0 bases, with 10 bases between. CDR3 sequence reads: CAISEYQSVSNQPQHF. The CDR3 nucleotides are TGTGCCATCAGTGAGTACCAGAGCGTTAGCAATCAGCCCCAGCATTTT.

This clone was seen a few times. The chain carries TRBV2 and TRBJ1-5; D unresolved. The CDR3 spans 14 residues. CDR1 SNHLY and CDR2 FYNNEI come from the germline V gene. V was cut by 2 bases and J by 3 bases, with 8 bases left in between. The DNA of the CDR3 is TGTGCCAGCAGTGAATTGCCAGTCAATCAGCCCCAGCATTTT. It encodes CASSELPVNQPQHF.

On this clone: In the same sample, other DNA sequences code for this CDR3. The chain employs TRBV30 and TRBJ1-2, with TRBD1 as a possible D gene (5 bases). The CDR3 is 13 amino acids. Germline assignment: CDR1 GTSNPN and CDR2 SVGIG (reference sequence). V was pared by 0 bases and J by 2 bases, with 7 bases between. The CDR3 is CAWSVSGNYGYTF. The CDR3 nucleotides are TGTGCCTGGAGTGTGTCAGGGAACTATGGCTACACCTTC.

The chain combines TRBV6-5 with TRBJ2-3; TRBD2 is a possible D gene (5 bases). The CDR3 length is 14 residues. The germline V gene encodes CDR1 MNHEY and CDR2 SVGAGI. Trimming left V 2 bases short and J 4 bases short, with 10 bases between. The CDR3 DNA reads as TGTGCCAGCAGTTACCGCCTAGCTGCAGATACGCAGTATTTT. It encodes CASSYRLAADTQYF.

The chain combines TRBV7-9 with TRBJ2-5, with TRBD2 as a possible D gene (6 bases). Germline loops: CDR1 SEHNR, CDR2 FQNEAQ (reference sequence). CDR3 length equals 15 residues. Trimming removed 4 bases from V and 5 bases from J, with 17 bases in between. The CDR3 spells CASSSRDRRWETQYF. CDR3 DNA sequence: TGTGCCAGCAGCTCGCGGGACCGGAGGTGGGAGACCCAGTACTTC.